This entry lists 7 T cell receptor beta chains sequenced from one sample in a study of naive and memory T cell subsets. Two oligonucleotides, mixed equimolar, formed the beta constant-region primer covering TRBC1 and TRBC2. The ligated cDNA underwent four PCR rounds using SP2 and nested alpha and beta constant-region primers. TCRdb itself ran the UMI-ligation and nested PCR reads through MiXCR, one entry per CDR3 protein. The sample has 80,000 to 95,000 distinct CDR3 sequences; about 8.2% are singletons. The sample taken for sequencing was naive CD8+ T cells from blood. These receptors originate from a human donor in good health.

This clonotype was seen only a few times. The chain recombines TRBV7-9 with TRBJ1-4; tentative D call: TRBD1 (5 bases). The CDR3 has 15 amino acids. Germline CDR1 is SEHNR and CDR2 is FQNEAQ (reference sequence). Between the trimmed V and J ends, which lost 5 bases and 8 bases, there was a span of 18 bases. The CDR3 DNA follows: TGTGCCAGCAGCCCAATAGGCTCGAGGGGAGAAAAACTGTTTTTT. Protein: CASSPIGSRGEKLFF.

This rearrangement joins TRBV7-9 to TRBJ2-4; D remains ambiguous. The ends were cut back, 4 bases at V and 2 bases at J, with 6 bases in the middle. The CDR3 runs 13 residues. CDR1 is SEHNR, CDR2 FQNEAQ, per germline (reference sequence). CDR3 nucleotide sequence: TGTGCCAGCAGCTCCAGCCCCAAAAACATTCAGTACTTC. Protein product: CASSSSPKNIQYF.

This clonotype showed up just a few times. This chain joins TRBV27 and TRBJ2-1, with D perhaps given as TRBD1 or TRBD2 (5 bases each). V lost 4 bases and J 6 bases, leaving 16 bases between the germline ends. CDR3 length equals 15 residues. CDR1 and CDR2 from the germline V gene are MNHEY and SMNVEV (reference sequence). CDR3 bases: TGTGCCAGCAGTTCGGGGACGTACTTACTCAATGAGCAGTTCTTC. This gives the protein CASSSGTYLLNEQFF.

This clonotype was counted a few times. The gene calls are TRBV2 and TRBJ1-6; 8 bases are shared with TRBD1. V dropped 3 bases and J dropped 6; count of bases not matched to a gene: 4. The V gene's germline CDR1 is SNHLY and CDR2 FYNNEI. This CDR3 has 15 amino acids. CDR3 sequence: CASSDGQGTNSPLHF. The CDR3 nucleotides read TGTGCCAGCAGTGACGGACAGGGCACTAATTCACCCCTCCACTTT.

The J gene is TRBJ1-1, the V gene TRBV27, with D hard to call. The germline V gene encodes CDR1 MNHEY and CDR2 SMNVEV (reference sequence). Trimming removed 0 bases at V and 4 bases at J, with 12 bases between. This CDR3 comprises 15 residues. The CDR3 region has the DNA TGTGCCAGCAGTTTATCCCTTTGGTCTGTCACTGAAGCTTTCTTT. This gives the protein CASSLSLWSVTEAFF.

This clonotype was counted once. V usage is TRBV5-1 and J usage is TRBJ1-6, with 9 bases lining up with TRBD1. V lost 2 bases to trimming and J lost 6 bases; unmatched junction nucleotides: 9. CDR1 is SGHRS, CDR2 YFSETQ, per germline. The CDR3 has 17 residues. The CDR3, as DNA: TGCGCCAGCAGCTTAACAACCGGGACAGGGAGTAATTCACCCCTCCACTTT. It codes for CASSLTTGTGSNSPLHF. Combining the CDR3 with reference TRBV5-1 and TRBJ1-6 gives the whole variable domain KAGVTQTPRYLIKTRGQQVTLSCSPISGHRSVSWYQQTPGQGLQFLFEYFSETQRNKGNFPGRFSGRQFSNSRSEMNVSTLELGDSALYLCASSLTTGTGSNSPLHFGNGTRLTVT.

This clonotype was seen repeatedly, ten times or more. The V call is TRBV5-5, the J call TRBJ2-7; D is unclear. This CDR3 has 12 amino acids. Germline V gene data show CDR1 as SGHKS and CDR2 as YYEKEE (reference sequence). V was clipped by 0 bases and J by 3 bases, with 4 bases between them. The CDR3 region is CASSLDGYEQYF. The CDR3 bases are TGTGCCAGCAGCTTGGACGGCTACGAGCAGTACTTC.